The clone carrying this T cell receptor beta chain was counted only a few times. Primers used in a second PCR of about 6 to 12 cycles were a sample-barcoded 5' primer and a J-beta primer mix. In TCRdb, the 5' RACE reads were re-called with MiXCR into one record per CDR3 protein. The sample carries 1.5 million to 2 million distinct CDR3 sequences, 49% recorded once. CDR3 length: 12 amino acids. Germline values: CDR1 MDHEN, CDR2 SYDVKM. V was shortened by 6 bases and J by 5 bases, with 11 bases between the two germline ends. The sample belongs to a study of blood T cells in healthy people across ages. Study at large: Through template switching, about one barcoded beta molecule was captured per two T cells, as measured in model experiments.

The sequencing input was blood. The rearrangement joins TRBV28 to TRBJ2-7, with D perhaps being TRBD1 or TRBD2 (5 bases each). The TCR was taken from a woman between 35 and 50 years old in good health. CDR3 sequence reads: CASRVGTNEQYF. CDR3 in DNA: TGTGCCAGCAGGGTCGGGACCAACGAGCAGTACTTC.